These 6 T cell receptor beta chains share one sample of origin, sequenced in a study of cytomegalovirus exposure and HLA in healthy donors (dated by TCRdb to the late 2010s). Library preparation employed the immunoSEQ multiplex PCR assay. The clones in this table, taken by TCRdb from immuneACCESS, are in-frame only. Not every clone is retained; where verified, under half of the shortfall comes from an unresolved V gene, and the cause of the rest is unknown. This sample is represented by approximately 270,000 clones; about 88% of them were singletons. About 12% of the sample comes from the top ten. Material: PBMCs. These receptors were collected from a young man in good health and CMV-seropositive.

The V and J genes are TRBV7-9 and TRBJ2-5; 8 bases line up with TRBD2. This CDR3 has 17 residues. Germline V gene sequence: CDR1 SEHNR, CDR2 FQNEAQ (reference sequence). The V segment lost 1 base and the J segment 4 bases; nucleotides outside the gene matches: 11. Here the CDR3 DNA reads TGTGCCAGCAGCTTAGGTGGTAGCGGGATAGTGGGAGAGACCCAGTACTTC. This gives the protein CASSLGGSGIVGETQYF.

The CDR3, as DNA: TGTGCCATACTAGCGGGAGGGGACAATGAGCAGTTCTTC. Translated: CAILAGGDNEQFF. The V and J genes are TRBV2 and TRBJ2-1; 13 nucleotides align to TRBD2. Trimming cost V 10 bases and J 5 bases; bases outside gene matches: 2. The germline CDR1 and CDR2 sequences are SNHLY and FYNNEI. This CDR3 has 13 amino acids. Full variable domain (rest looked up from reference TRBV2 and TRBJ2-1): EPEVTQTPSHQVTQMGQEVILRCVPISNHLYFYWYRQILGQKVEFLVSFYNNEISEKSEIFDDQFSVERPDGSNFTLKIRSTKLEDSAMYFCAILAGGDNEQFFGPGTRLTVL.

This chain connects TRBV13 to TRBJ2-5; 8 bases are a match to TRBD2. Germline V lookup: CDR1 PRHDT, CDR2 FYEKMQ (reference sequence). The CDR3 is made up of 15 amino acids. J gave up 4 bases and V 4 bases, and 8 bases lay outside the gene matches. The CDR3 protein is CASSSPWTSRETQYF. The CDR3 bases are TGTGCCAGCAGCTCACCATGGACTAGCCGAGAGACCCAGTACTTC.

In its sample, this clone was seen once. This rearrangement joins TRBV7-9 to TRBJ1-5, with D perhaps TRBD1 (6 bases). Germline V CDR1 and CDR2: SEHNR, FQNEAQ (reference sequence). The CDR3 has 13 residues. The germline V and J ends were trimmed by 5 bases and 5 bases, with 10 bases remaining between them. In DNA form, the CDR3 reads TGTGCCAGCAGCCGGGACAAGGATCAGCCCCAGCATTTT. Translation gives CASSRDKDQPQHF.

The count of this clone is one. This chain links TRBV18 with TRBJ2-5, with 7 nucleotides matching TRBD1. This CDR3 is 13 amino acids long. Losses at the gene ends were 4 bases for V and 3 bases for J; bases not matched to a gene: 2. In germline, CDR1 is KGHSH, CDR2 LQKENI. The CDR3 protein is CASSRGQEETQYF. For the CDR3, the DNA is TGTGCCAGCTCACGAGGACAGGAAGAGACCCAGTACTTC.

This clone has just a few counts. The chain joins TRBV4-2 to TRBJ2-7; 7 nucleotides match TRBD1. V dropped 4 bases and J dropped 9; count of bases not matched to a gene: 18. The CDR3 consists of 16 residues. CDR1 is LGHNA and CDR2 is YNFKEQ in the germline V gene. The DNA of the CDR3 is TGTGCCAGCAGCCCCGATGGACAGGAGACCTACGACGTGCAGTACTTC. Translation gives CASSPDGQETYDVQYF.